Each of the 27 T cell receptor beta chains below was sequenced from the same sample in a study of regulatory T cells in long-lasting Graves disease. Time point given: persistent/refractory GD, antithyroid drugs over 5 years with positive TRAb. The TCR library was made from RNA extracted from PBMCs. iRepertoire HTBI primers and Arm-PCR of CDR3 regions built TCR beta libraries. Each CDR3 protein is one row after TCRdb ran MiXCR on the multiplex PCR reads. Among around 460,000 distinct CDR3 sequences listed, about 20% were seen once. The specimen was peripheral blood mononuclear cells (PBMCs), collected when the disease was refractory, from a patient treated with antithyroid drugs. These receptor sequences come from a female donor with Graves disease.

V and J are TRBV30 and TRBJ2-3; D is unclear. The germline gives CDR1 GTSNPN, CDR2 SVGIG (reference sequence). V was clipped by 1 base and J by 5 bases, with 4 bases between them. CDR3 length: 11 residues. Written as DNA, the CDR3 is TGTGCCTGGAGTGGTAGAGATACGCAGTATTTT. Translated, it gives CAWSGRDTQYF.

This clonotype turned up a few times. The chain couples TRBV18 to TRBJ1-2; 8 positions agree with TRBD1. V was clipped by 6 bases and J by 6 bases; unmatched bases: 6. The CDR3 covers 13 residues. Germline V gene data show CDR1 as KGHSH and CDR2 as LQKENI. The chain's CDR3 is CASSQDRVHGYTF. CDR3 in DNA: TGTGCCAGCTCTCAGGACAGGGTCCATGGCTACACCTTC.

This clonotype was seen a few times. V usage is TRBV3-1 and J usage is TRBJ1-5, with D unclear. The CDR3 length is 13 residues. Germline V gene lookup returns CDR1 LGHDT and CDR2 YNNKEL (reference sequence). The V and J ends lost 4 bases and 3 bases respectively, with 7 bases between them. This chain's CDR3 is CASSRSINQPQHF. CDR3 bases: TGTGCCAGCAGCCGATCCATCAATCAGCCCCAGCATTTT.

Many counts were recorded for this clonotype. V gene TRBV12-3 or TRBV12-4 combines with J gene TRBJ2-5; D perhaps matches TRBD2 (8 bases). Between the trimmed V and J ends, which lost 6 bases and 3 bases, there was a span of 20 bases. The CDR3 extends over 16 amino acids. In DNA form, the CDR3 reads TGTGCCAGCAGCCCAGGGGGGAGTAGCGGGGAAGAGACCCAGTACTTC. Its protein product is CASSPGGSSGEETQYF.

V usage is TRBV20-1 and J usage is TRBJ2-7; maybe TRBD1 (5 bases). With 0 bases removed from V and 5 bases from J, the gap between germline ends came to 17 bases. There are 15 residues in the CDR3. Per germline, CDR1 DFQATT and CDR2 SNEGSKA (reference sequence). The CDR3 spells CSARDSTGPLDEQYF. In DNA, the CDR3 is TGCAGTGCTAGAGATAGTACAGGACCCCTTGACGAGCAGTACTTC.

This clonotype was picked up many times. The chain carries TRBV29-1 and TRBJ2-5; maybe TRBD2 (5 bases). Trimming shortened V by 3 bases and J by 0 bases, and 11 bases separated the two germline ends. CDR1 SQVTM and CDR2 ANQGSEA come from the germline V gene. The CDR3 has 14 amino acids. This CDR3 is CSVDYGVYQETQYF. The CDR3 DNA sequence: TGCAGCGTTGACTACGGGGTTTACCAAGAGACCCAGTACTTC.

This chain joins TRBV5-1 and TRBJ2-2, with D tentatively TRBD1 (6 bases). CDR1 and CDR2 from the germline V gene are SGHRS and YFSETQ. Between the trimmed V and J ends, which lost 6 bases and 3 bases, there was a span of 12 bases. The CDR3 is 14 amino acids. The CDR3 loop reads CASTLGADTGELFF. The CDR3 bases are TGCGCCAGCACTCTGGGGGCGGACACCGGGGAGCTGTTTTTT.

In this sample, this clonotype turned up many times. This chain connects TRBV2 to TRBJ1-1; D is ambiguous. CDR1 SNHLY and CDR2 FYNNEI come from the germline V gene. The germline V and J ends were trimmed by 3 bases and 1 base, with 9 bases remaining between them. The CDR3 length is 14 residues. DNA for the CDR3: TGTGCCAGCAGTGATAACAGACGGAACACTGAAGCTTTCTTT. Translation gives CASSDNRRNTEAFF.

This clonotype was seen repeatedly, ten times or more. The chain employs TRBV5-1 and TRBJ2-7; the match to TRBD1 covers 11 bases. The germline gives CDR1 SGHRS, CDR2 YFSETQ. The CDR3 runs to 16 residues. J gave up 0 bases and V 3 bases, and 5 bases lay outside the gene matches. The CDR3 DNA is TGCGCCAGCAGCTGGACAGGGGGCCTCAGCTCCTACGAGCAGTACTTC. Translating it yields CASSWTGGLSSYEQYF.

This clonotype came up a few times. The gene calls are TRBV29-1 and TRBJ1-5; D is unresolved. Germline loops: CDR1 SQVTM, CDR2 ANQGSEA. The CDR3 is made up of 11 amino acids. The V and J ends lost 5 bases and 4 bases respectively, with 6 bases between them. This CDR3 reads CSVKINQPQHF. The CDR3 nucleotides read TGCAGCGTTAAGATTAATCAGCCCCAGCATTTT.

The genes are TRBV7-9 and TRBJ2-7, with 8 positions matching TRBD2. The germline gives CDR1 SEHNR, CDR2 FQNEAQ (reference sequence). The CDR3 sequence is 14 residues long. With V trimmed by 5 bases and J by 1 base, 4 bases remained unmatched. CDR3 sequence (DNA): TGTGCCAGCAGCACTAGCGGTAGGTCCTACGAGCAGTACTTC. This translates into CASSTSGRSYEQYF.

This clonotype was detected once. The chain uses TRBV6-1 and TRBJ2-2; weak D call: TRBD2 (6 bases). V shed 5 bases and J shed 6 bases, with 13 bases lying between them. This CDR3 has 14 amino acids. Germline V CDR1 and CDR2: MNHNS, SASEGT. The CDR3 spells CASSPQRAPGELFF. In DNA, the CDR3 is TGTGCCAGCAGTCCACAGCGGGCCCCCGGGGAGCTGTTTTTT.

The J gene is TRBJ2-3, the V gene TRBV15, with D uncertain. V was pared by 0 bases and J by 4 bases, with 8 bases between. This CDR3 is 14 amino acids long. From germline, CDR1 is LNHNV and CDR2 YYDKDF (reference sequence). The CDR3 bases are TGTGCCACCAGCAGAGATAGCCTAGCAGATACGCAGTATTTT. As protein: CATSRDSLADTQYF.

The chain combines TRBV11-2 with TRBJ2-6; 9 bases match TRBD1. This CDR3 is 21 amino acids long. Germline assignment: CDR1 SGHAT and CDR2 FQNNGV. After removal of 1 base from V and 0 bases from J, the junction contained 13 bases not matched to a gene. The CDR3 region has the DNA TGTGCCAGCAGCTTAGGGCGGTTTCTGGGACAGGGAATCTCTGGGGCCAACGTCCTGACTTTC. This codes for CASSLGRFLGQGISGANVLTF.

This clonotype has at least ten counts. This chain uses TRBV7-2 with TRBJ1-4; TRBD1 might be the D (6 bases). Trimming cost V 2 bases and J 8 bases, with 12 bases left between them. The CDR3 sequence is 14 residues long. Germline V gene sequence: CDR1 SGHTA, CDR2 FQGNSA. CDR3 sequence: CASSLFQGREKLFF. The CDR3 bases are TGTGCCAGCAGCTTATTCCAGGGGAGAGAAAAACTGTTTTTT.

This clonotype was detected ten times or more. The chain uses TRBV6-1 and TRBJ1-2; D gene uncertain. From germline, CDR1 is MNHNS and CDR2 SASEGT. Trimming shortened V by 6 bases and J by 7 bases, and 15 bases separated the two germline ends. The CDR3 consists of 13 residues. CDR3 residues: CASSPTVRGGYTF. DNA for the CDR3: TGTGCCAGCAGCCCGACGGTGCGTGGTGGCTACACCTTC.

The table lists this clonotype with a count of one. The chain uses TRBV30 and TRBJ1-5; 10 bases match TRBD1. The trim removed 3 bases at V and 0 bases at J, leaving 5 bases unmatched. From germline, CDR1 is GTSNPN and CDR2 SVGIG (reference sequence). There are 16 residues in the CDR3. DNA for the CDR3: TGTGCCTGGAGGGATAGGACAGGGGGTAGCAATCAGCCCCAGCATTTT. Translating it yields CAWRDRTGGSNQPQHF.

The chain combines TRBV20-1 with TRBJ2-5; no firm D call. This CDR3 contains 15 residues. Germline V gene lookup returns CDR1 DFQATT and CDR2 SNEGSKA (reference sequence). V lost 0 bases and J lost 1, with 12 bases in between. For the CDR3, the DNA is TGCAGTGCTAGAGATGGGTACAGTTCCCAAGAGACCCAGTACTTC. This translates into CSARDGYSSQETQYF.

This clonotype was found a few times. CDR3 amino acids: CAWSRLAGQETQYF. The CDR3 nucleotides are TGTGCCTGGAGTAGGTTGGCGGGTCAAGAGACCCAGTACTTC. This sequence joins TRBV30 and TRBJ2-5; a possible D gene is TRBD2 (5 bases). This CDR3 comprises 14 residues. Trimming removed 2 bases from V and 2 bases from J, with 12 bases in between. Germline V CDR1 and CDR2: GTSNPN, SVGIG (reference sequence).

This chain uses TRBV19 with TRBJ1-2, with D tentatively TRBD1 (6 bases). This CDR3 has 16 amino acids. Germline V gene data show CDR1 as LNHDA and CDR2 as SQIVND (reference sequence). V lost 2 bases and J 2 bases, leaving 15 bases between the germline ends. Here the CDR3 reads CASSIIGRGRNYGYTF. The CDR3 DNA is TGTGCCAGTAGTATAATTGGCAGGGGACGGAACTATGGCTACACCTTC.

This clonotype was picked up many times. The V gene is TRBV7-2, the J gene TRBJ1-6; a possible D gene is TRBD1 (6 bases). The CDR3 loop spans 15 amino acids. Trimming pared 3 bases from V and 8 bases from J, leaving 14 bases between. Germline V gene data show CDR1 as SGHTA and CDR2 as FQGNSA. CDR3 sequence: CASSLAAGADSPLHF. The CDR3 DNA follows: TGTGCCAGCAGCTTGGCTGCGGGGGCCGATTCACCCCTCCACTTT. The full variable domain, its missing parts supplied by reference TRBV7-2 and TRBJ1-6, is GAGVSQSPSNKVTEKGKDVELRCDPISGHTALYWYRQSLGQGLEFLIYFQGNSAPDKSGLPSDRFSAERTGGSVSTLTIQRTQQEDSAVYLCASSLAAGADSPLHFGNGTRLTVT.

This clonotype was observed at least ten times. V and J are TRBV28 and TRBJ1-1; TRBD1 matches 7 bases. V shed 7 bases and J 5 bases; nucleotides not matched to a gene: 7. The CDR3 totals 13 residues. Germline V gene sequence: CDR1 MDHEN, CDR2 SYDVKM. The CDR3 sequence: CASIGQGETEAFF. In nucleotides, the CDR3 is TGTGCCAGCATAGGGCAGGGGGAAACTGAAGCTTTCTTT.

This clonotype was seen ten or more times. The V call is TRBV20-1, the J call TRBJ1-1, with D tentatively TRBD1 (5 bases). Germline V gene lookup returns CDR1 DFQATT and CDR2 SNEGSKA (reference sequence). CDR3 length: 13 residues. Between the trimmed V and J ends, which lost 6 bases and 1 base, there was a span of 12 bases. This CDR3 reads CSADPQGNTEAFF. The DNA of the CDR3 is TGCAGTGCCGACCCTCAGGGGAACACTGAAGCTTTCTTT.

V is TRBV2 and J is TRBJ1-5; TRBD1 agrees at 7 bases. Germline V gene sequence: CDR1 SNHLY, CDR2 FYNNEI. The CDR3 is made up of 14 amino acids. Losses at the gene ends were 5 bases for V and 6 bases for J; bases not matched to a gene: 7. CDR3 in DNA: TGTGCCAGCAGTCTGACAGGGTACAGTCAGCCCCAGCATTTT. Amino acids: CASSLTGYSQPQHF.

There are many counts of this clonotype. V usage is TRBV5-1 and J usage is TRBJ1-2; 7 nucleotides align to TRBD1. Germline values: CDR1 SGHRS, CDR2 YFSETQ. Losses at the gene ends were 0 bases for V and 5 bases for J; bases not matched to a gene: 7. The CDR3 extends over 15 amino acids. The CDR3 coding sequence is TGCGCCAGCAGCTTGGCTGGGGACAGAAGTTATGGCTACACCTTC. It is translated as CASSLAGDRSYGYTF.

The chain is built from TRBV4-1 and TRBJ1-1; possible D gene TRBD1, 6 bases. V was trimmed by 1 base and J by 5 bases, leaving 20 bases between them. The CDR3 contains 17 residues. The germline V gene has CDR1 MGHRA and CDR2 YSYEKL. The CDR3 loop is CASSQVAQTGTVTEAFF. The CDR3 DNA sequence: TGCGCCAGCAGCCAAGTTGCACAAACAGGGACGGTTACTGAAGCTTTCTTT.

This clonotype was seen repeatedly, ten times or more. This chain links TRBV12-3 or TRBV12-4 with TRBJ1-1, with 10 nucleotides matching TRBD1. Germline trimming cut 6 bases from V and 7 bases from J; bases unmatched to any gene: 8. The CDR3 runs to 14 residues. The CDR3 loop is CASSLGQGWVEAFF. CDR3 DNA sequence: TGTGCCAGCAGCTTGGGACAGGGGTGGGTTGAAGCTTTCTTT.